This TCR beta chain was sequenced during a study of spatial heterogeneity in lung cancer. Study background: Sequences of the beta chain were consistently detected in greater numbers than alpha-chain sequences. Raw reads showed each unique TCR and UMI combination turning up more than ten times on average. Study outcomes and limitations: Detection of ubiquitous tumor TCRs in blood was higher at resection than follow-up.

Time point meaning: sample taken at primary tumor resection. Sequencing was performed on whole RNA extracted from tumor and nontumor lung tissue, or from frozen PBMC, and the material was left unsorted. Single TCR cDNA molecules each had their own unique molecular identifier. TCRdb reprocessed the 5' RACE reads with MiXCR, giving one entry per CDR3 protein. This repertoire shows about 30,000 distinct CDR3 sequences, more than 8% found once; its top ten account for roughly 40%. This clonotype was detected only once. Its antigen is still unknown. The CDR3 has 15 residues. CDR1 is MNHEY and CDR2 is SVGEGT in the germline V gene. V was trimmed by 5 bases and J by 1 base, leaving 14 bases between them.

The sample here was PBMCs, taken at surgery. The source of this sequence is a female donor with early-stage non-small cell lung cancer. This rearrangement joins TRBV6-2 or TRBV6-3 to TRBJ1-1; no definite D call. CDR3 DNA: TGTGCCAGCAGTCCACGACGGGGAACGAACACTGAAGCTTTCTTT. Its translation is CASSPRRGTNTEAFF.